One and the same sample provided the 22 T cell receptor beta chains below, sequenced in a study of identical twins. MiXCR, run by TCRdb on the 5' RACE reads, gives a single entry per CDR3 protein. Of hundreds of thousands of distinct CDR3 sequences listed, 15% to 20% are singletons. These data were also filed under a second study, of T cells expressing NK-cell markers.

The sequencing input was PBMCs. The receptors come from a woman aged 18-30 years in good health.

This clonotype occurred many times. The genes are TRBV20-1 and TRBJ2-3; D not resolved. The germline V gene has CDR1 DFQATT and CDR2 SNEGSKA (reference sequence). This CDR3 region has 13 residues. This chain's CDR3 is CSAKDRSTDTQYF. CDR3 in DNA: TGCAGCGCCAAAGATAGAAGCACAGATACGCAGTATTTT.

This clonotype has ten or more counts. The chain is built from TRBV7-9 and TRBJ2-3; the D is unclear. Germline V lookup: CDR1 SEHNR, CDR2 FQNEAQ (reference sequence). The CDR3 runs 14 residues. V was shortened by 2 bases and J by 2 bases, with 8 bases between the two germline ends. CDR3 coding DNA: TGTGCCAGCAGCTTAAGCGACTCCACAGATACGCAGTATTTT. Its protein is CASSLSDSTDTQYF.

The chain uses TRBV10-3 and TRBJ2-5; TRBD2 is a possible D gene (6 bases). The V end lost 2 bases, the J end lost 2 bases, and 6 bases lay between the germline ends. Per the germline V gene, CDR1 is ENHRY and CDR2 is SYGVKD. CDR3 length: 13 residues. CDR3 nucleotide sequence: TGTGCCATCAGTGAGGCGGGGCAAGAGACCCAGTACTTC. It encodes CAISEAGQETQYF.

The chain combines TRBV11-2 with TRBJ2-2; D uncertain. The germline CDR1 and CDR2 sequences are SGHAT and FQNNGV. The V gene lost 3 bases and the J gene lost 1 base, with 9 bases spanning the gap. CDR3 length: 15 residues. The CDR3 loop is CASSFIWGNTGELFF. CDR3 DNA sequence: TGTGCCAGCAGCTTTATATGGGGGAACACCGGGGAGCTGTTTTTT.

This chain joins TRBV20-1 and TRBJ2-1; 7 bases match TRBD2. CDR3 length: 15 amino acids. The trim removed 2 bases at V and 4 bases at J, leaving 8 bases unmatched. Germline V gives CDR1 DFQATT, CDR2 SNEGSKA (reference sequence). DNA for the CDR3: TGCAGTGCTAGACCACCGGGACTACGTTACAATGAGCAGTTCTTC. Residues: CSARPPGLRYNEQFF.

This chain links TRBV6-1 with TRBJ2-3; D may be TRBD1 (6 bases). Trimming cost V 6 bases and J 0 bases, with 13 bases left between them. Germline V CDR1 and CDR2: MNHNS, SASEGT. This CDR3 is built from 15 residues. CDR3 loop: CASSNRDGSTDTQYF. CDR3 nucleotides: TGTGCCAGCAGCAACAGGGACGGTAGCACAGATACGCAGTATTTT.

V and J are TRBV12-3 or TRBV12-4 and TRBJ2-7, with 7 bases fitting TRBD1. This CDR3 spans 14 amino acids. Germline trimming cut 6 bases from V and 0 bases from J; bases unmatched to any gene: 5. The CDR3 is CASSPTGISYEQYF. Here the CDR3 DNA reads TGTGCCAGCAGCCCGACAGGGATCTCCTACGAGCAGTACTTC.

This clonotype has just a few counts. This chain links TRBV20-1 with TRBJ2-3; D remains ambiguous. The germline V and J ends were trimmed by 7 bases and 4 bases, with 12 bases remaining between them. The CDR3 sequence is 12 residues long. The V gene's germline CDR1 is DFQATT and CDR2 SNEGSKA (reference sequence). CDR3 coding DNA: TGCAGTGTAGGCGGTGGCTCAGATACGCAGTATTTT. This sequence encodes CSVGGGSDTQYF.

In this sample, this clonotype turned up many times. V and J are TRBV12-3 or TRBV12-4 and TRBJ1-1, with D perhaps matching TRBD1 (6 bases). The CDR3 loop spans 14 amino acids. V lost 6 bases and J lost 4, with 15 bases in between. The CDR3 DNA reads as TGTGCCAGCAGCCCGACAGGTATGATCACTGAAGCTTTCTTT. Translation: CASSPTGMITEAFF.

The CDR3: CASSLGPGEKLFF. The DNA for the CDR3 is TGTGCCAGCAGCTTGGGGCCTGGGGAAAAACTGTTTTTT. The chain has TRBV13 and TRBJ1-4; D might be TRBD1 (5 bases). Germline V gene sequence: CDR1 PRHDT, CDR2 FYEKMQ (reference sequence). The CDR3 loop spans 13 amino acids. Trimming pared 3 bases from V and 8 bases from J, leaving 10 bases between.

The chain carries TRBV29-1 and TRBJ1-4; D is perhaps TRBD1 (5 bases). The germline V gene has CDR1 SQVTM and CDR2 ANQGSEA. V shed 6 bases and J shed 4 bases, with 12 bases lying between them. The CDR3 is made up of 13 amino acids. This CDR3 reads CSVTSGGNEKLFF. CDR3 DNA sequence: TGCAGCGTCACGTCCGGGGGTAATGAAAAACTGTTTTTT.

V is TRBV30 and J is TRBJ2-1; no reliable D call. V lost 3 bases and J 4 bases, leaving 10 bases between the germline ends. The CDR3 runs 13 residues. Per the germline V gene, CDR1 is GTSNPN and CDR2 is SVGIG (reference sequence). CDR3 region: CAWRDWLYNEQFF. In DNA, the CDR3 is TGTGCCTGGAGAGATTGGCTATACAATGAGCAGTTCTTC.

The rearrangement uses TRBV27 and TRBJ2-6; D not certain. Germline loops: CDR1 MNHEY, CDR2 SMNVEV (reference sequence). This CDR3 is built from 16 residues. Trimming left V 4 bases short and J 2 bases short, with 12 bases between. The CDR3 is CASSYLSATGANVLTF. As DNA, the CDR3 is TGTGCCAGCAGTTACTTGAGTGCGACTGGGGCCAACGTCCTGACTTTC.

The rearrangement links TRBV20-1 to TRBJ1-2; D remains unclear. Deletions cut 3 bases from V and 4 bases from J, with 6 bases between. This CDR3 has 11 residues. The germline gives CDR1 DFQATT, CDR2 SNEGSKA (reference sequence). CDR3 loop: CSASIFYGYTF. The CDR3 bases are TGCAGTGCTAGTATTTTCTATGGCTACACCTTC.

V usage is TRBV11-2 and J usage is TRBJ2-7; 12 nucleotides align to TRBD2. Trimming took 2 bases from V and 3 from J; bases not matched to a gene: 17. CDR3 length: 20 residues. CDR1 and CDR2 from the germline V gene are SGHAT and FQNNGV. CDR3 sequence: CASSLFSGGLAGRPSYEQYF. CDR3 DNA sequence: TGTGCCAGCAGCTTATTTTCTGGTGGACTAGCGGGAAGACCCAGCTACGAGCAGTACTTC.

This clonotype was detected a few times. J is TRBJ2-4 and V is TRBV4-1; TRBD2 matches 12 bases. The CDR3 is 17 amino acids. Germline assignment: CDR1 MGHRA and CDR2 YSYEKL. The trim removed 0 bases at V and 8 bases at J, leaving 8 bases unmatched. The CDR3 DNA reads TGCGCCAGCAGCCAAGAATCCCGACTAGCGGGAGATGACATTCAGTACTTC. It specifies CASSQESRLAGDDIQYF.

This clonotype showed up just a few times. The V call is TRBV5-1, the J call TRBJ2-5; perhaps TRBD2 as D (6 bases). This CDR3 spans 14 amino acids. The V gene's germline CDR1 is SGHRS and CDR2 YFSETQ. With 2 bases removed from V and 5 bases from J, the gap between germline ends came to 13 bases. CDR3 DNA sequence: TGCGCCAGCAGCTTTATCGGGAGCCTGGAGACCCAGTACTTC. Translation gives CASSFIGSLETQYF.

This clonotype was observed a few times. The CDR3 nucleotides read TGCGCCAGCACCCTTGGGACTAGCGCCTACGAGCAGTACTTC. Its translation: CASTLGTSAYEQYF. This chain connects TRBV5-1 to TRBJ2-7, with 10 bases identical to TRBD2. CDR1 is SGHRS, CDR2 YFSETQ, per germline. CDR3 length: 14 residues. The trim removed 6 bases at V and 2 bases at J, leaving 5 bases unmatched.

The chain combines TRBV7-3 with TRBJ2-1, with TRBD2 matching over 8 bases. The CDR3 runs 15 residues. CDR1 is SGHTA, CDR2 FQGTGA, per germline. J was trimmed by 4 bases and V by 3 bases; bases with no gene match: 5. Here the CDR3 reads CASSLGSGEYNEQFF. The CDR3, as DNA: TGTGCCAGCAGCTTGGGTAGCGGGGAATACAATGAGCAGTTCTTC.

The chain carries TRBV27 and TRBJ1-1, with TRBD1 as a possible D gene (6 bases). The CDR3 extends over 16 amino acids. The germline gives CDR1 MNHEY, CDR2 SMNVEV (reference sequence). V was clipped by 5 bases and J by 1 base, with 17 bases between them. CDR3 residues: CASSLTAPGQNTEAFF. CDR3 bases: TGTGCCAGCAGTCTCACTGCCCCGGGACAGAACACTGAAGCTTTCTTT.

The V call is TRBV12-3 or TRBV12-4, the J call TRBJ1-1, with D hard to call. Trimming stripped 6 bases from V and 4 bases from J, with 9 bases between. CDR3 length: 12 amino acids. The CDR3 loop reads CASRPGVTEAFF. In DNA form, the CDR3 reads TGTGCCAGCAGACCCGGGGTCACTGAAGCTTTCTTT.

This clonotype was detected many times. J is TRBJ2-1 and V is TRBV6-5; 9 bases map to TRBD1. Trimming at V came to 6 bases and at J to 13 bases, leaving 7 bases not matched to a gene. The V gene's germline CDR1 is MNHEY and CDR2 SVGAGI. CDR3 length: 12 amino acids. Here the CDR3 reads CASSSQGAEQFF. DNA for the CDR3: TGTGCCAGCAGCTCACAGGGGGCAGAACAGTTCTTC.